This T cell receptor (beta chain) was identified during a study of blood T cell repertoires in COVID-19. Whole-study context: Specimens from acute and convalescent COVID-19 originated in the United States, Italy and Spain. The cDNA or gDNA used as material had been derived from T cells, B-cell-depleted T cells, or PBMCs.

Per the authors' pipeline: Amplification of reference gene primers provided the estimated nucleated cell counts. Method: immunoSEQ multiplex PCR; TCRdb's copy keeps in-frame clones and lacks some. The V and J calls and clone size were taken over from that table, and D and trimming were inferred from the DNA. The sample shows roughly 200,000 clones, under 90% of them seen only once. This CDR3 has 14 residues. Germline values: CDR1 SGHAT, CDR2 FQNNGV. The V end lost 4 bases, the J end lost 5 bases, and 12 bases lay between the germline ends. Sequenced material: peripheral blood. This chain uses TRBV11-2 with TRBJ1-3; no clear D gene. The sequence was obtained from a human donor in a cohort sampled during active COVID-19. CDR3 bases: TGTGCCAGCAGCTCGCCAGGCTTAAGAAACACCATATATTTT. Residues: CASSSPGLRNTIYF.